This T cell receptor (beta chain) was retrieved from a study of T cells in Graves' hyperthyroidism and ophthalmopathy. Stable Graves' hyperthyroidism denoted no ophthalmopathy progression over 18 months. Among the patients, aged 18 to 65, hyperthyroidism was newly diagnosed and had lasted under 2 months. Clinical symptoms, serum thyroxine and TRAb, thyroid ultrasound and orbital computed tomography together formed the diagnostic basis. Amplified TCR beta CDR3 regions came from RNA transcripts. First-round RT-PCR of the TCR CDR3 relied on the HTBI primer set. Each CDR3 protein is one row after TCRdb ran MiXCR on the multiplex PCR reads. The table has approximately 590,000 distinct CDR3 sequences, around a sixth seen once. Study-level findings and limits: Ophthalmopathy onset followed model prediction by a median roughly six months.

Remarks on this clonotype: Its antigen is not identified.

The CDR3 runs 15 residues. The V and J ends lost 0 bases and 0 bases respectively, with 8 bases between them. Germline CDR1 reads SEHNR; CDR2 reads FQNEAQ (reference sequence). The specimen sequenced was blood. J is TRBJ1-1 and V is TRBV7-9, with no clear D. This sequence was found in a woman aged 30 to 39 with Graves' hyperthyroidism. The CDR3 DNA reads TGTGCCAGCAGCTTAGCAAGCGGGATGAACACTGAAGCTTTCTTT. This encodes CASSLASGMNTEAFF.